This passage covers 18 T cell receptor beta chains from one sample sequenced in a study of beta chain features in type 1 diabetes. The entirety of the isolated RNA underwent reverse transcription, so expressed TCRB transcripts were sequenced. Libraries were prepared by immunoSEQ multiplex PCR; TCRdb keeps only in-frame clonotypes and omits some of them. This table holds under 300,000 clones, 25% to 35% found once. Sequenced: central memory CD4+ T cells from blood. The receptors were gathered from a man aged 25-45 years in good health.

CDR3 loop: CASRQGSAAEQYF. In DNA form, the CDR3 reads TGTGCCAGCAGACAGGGGTCCGCCGCCGAGCAGTACTTC. The V call is TRBV6-5, the J call TRBJ2-7; TRBD1 agrees at 7 bases. Per the germline V gene, CDR1 is MNHEY and CDR2 is SVGAGI. The CDR3 runs 13 residues. V lost 6 bases and J lost 6; bases outside the gene matches: 8.

CDR3 amino acids: CASSEAVISYEQYF. DNA of the CDR3: TGTGCCAGCAGCGAGGCGGTCATCTCATACGAGCAGTACTTC. The V call is TRBV7-9, the J call TRBJ2-7; D ambiguous. The CDR3 consists of 14 residues. CDR1 is SEHNR and CDR2 is FQNEAQ in the germline V gene (reference sequence). Trimming shortened V by 5 bases and J by 4 bases, and 15 bases separated the two germline ends.

This clone was found a few times. The rearrangement joins TRBV10-3 to TRBJ2-2; the match to TRBD1 covers 7 bases. This CDR3 region has 13 residues. With 6 bases clipped from V and 6 bases from J, the junction kept 4 bases outside the gene matches. Germline-derived CDR1 and CDR2 are ENHRY and SYGVKD. The CDR3 sequence: CAIRRQGAGELFF. CDR3 DNA: TGTGCCATCAGGAGACAGGGAGCCGGGGAGCTGTTTTTT.

The CDR3 sequence: CASSYWSGGTEAFF. The DNA of the CDR3 is TGTGCCAGCAGTTACTGGTCAGGGGGAACTGAAGCTTTCTTT. V gene TRBV6-6 combines with J gene TRBJ1-1; 7 bases align to TRBD1. Germline CDR1 reads MNHNY; CDR2 reads SVGAGI (reference sequence). This CDR3 spans 14 amino acids. With 1 base clipped from V and 5 bases from J, the junction kept 4 bases outside the gene matches.

CDR3 loop: CASSPGLLNTEAFF. The CDR3, as DNA: TGTGCCAGCAGCCCCGGACTCCTAAACACTGAAGCTTTCTTT. The chain is built from TRBV5-4 and TRBJ1-1; D unresolved. The CDR3 extends over 14 amino acids. V shed 4 bases and J shed 2 bases, with 12 bases lying between them. Germline loops: CDR1 SGHNT, CDR2 YYREEE (reference sequence).

Remarks on this clone: This likely traces to a read error, being one base from a far larger clone. The gene calls are TRBV28 and TRBJ2-6; D gene ambiguous. Per germline, CDR1 MDHEN and CDR2 SYDVKM. V lost 6 bases to trimming and J lost 0 bases, with 3 bases between them. The CDR3 runs to 13 residues. CDR3 nucleotides: TGTGCCAGCAGGTCCTCTGGGGCCAACGTCCTGACTTTC. It translates to CASRSSGANVLTF.

The chain links TRBV29-1 to TRBJ2-2, with D possibly matching TRBD1 (6 bases). Looked up from germline, CDR1 is SQVTM and CDR2 is ANQGSEA. The CDR3 spans 14 residues. Trimming took off 6 bases at V and 2 bases at J, with 13 bases between the two ends. The CDR3 loop reads CSVQPGQNTGELFF. CDR3 in DNA: TGCAGCGTACAACCGGGACAAAACACCGGGGAGCTGTTTTTT.

Turning to this clone: No conserved phenylalanine or tryptophan ends this CDR3, so it is likely a read error. The DNA is left out, because the CDR3 cannot be placed on it with certainty; the CDR3 is given as TCRdb lists it. V is TRBV11-2 and J is TRBJ2-7; TRBD1, the table's D call, was not compared with the DNA. The CDR3 region is 12 residues in length, termini included. The germline gives CDR1 SGHAT, CDR2 FQNNGV. CDR3 sequence reads: CASSFYPGQVYL.

This clone was observed a single time. The chain has TRBV15 and TRBJ2-6; D possibly corresponds to TRBD1 (7 bases). Trimming took off 0 bases at V and 4 bases at J, with 13 bases between the two ends. The CDR3 runs 17 residues. The germline CDR1 and CDR2 sequences are LNHNV and YYDKDF (reference sequence). CDR3 loop: CATSRDGGGTGANVLTF. The CDR3 coding sequence is TGTGCCACCAGCAGAGATGGAGGGGGCACGGGGGCCAACGTCCTGACTTTC.

This clone occurred a few times. The chain has TRBV6-5 and TRBJ2-7, with 8 bases identical to TRBD2. Germline V gene data show CDR1 as MNHEY and CDR2 as SVGAGI. There are 15 residues in the CDR3. The ends lost 4 bases at V and 5 bases at J; junction bases unmatched: 10. The CDR3 region is CASSSQEPGRDEQYF. As DNA, the CDR3 is TGTGCCAGCAGTTCTCAGGAGCCCGGGAGGGACGAGCAGTACTTC.

This chain links TRBV25-1 with TRBJ1-4; D gene ambiguous. Trimming took 4 bases from V and 8 from J, leaving 11 bases between them. This CDR3 has 13 residues. Germline V gives CDR1 MGHDK, CDR2 SYGVNS. The CDR3, as DNA: TGTGCCAGCAGTGGCAACCCGCTCGAAAAACTGTTTTTT. As protein: CASSGNPLEKLFF.

In nucleotides, the CDR3 is TGTGCCAGCAGTGGGACAGCTAATGAAAAACTGTTTTTT. Translating it yields CASSGTANEKLFF. The rearrangement uses TRBV7-9 and TRBJ1-4, with 7 bases fitting TRBD1. Trimming removed 6 bases from V and 3 bases from J; junction bases left unmatched: 1. The CDR3 runs to 13 residues. The germline V gene encodes CDR1 SEHNR and CDR2 FQNEAQ (reference sequence).

This clone was counted ten times or more. The chain has TRBV5-1 and TRBJ2-3; D not certain. The CDR3 loop spans 15 amino acids. From germline, CDR1 is SGHRS and CDR2 YFSETQ. Deletions cut 0 bases from V and 2 bases from J, with 10 bases between. CDR3 region: CASSLVPGHTDTQYF. The CDR3 nucleotides are TGCGCCAGCAGCTTGGTTCCGGGCCACACAGATACGCAGTATTTT.

The chain has TRBV7-2 and TRBJ2-5, with TRBD2 identical over 7 bases. The CDR3 length is 16 residues. Per germline, CDR1 SGHTA and CDR2 FQGNSA. The junction had 9 bases not matched to a gene; V was cut back by 1 base and J by 4 bases. The CDR3 region is CASSLGGRALGETQYF. CDR3 in DNA: TGTGCCAGCAGCTTAGGAGGGAGGGCCCTGGGAGAGACCCAGTACTTC.

The J gene is TRBJ2-7, the V gene TRBV18; tentative D call: TRBD2 (5 bases). From germline, CDR1 is KGHSH and CDR2 LQKENI. Trimming removed 1 base at V and 6 bases at J, with 10 bases between. The CDR3 is 13 residues long. Here the CDR3 reads CASSPRRAGEQYF. The DNA of the CDR3 is TGTGCCAGCTCACCACGGCGCGCGGGCGAGCAGTACTTC.

The chain's CDR3 is CAITRGAGNTDTQYF. DNA of the CDR3: TGTGCCATCACCCGGGGCGCCGGGAACACAGATACGCAGTATTTT. The V call is TRBV6-1, the J call TRBJ2-3; D possibly uses TRBD1 or TRBD2 (5 bases each). The CDR3 has 15 amino acids. Trimming removed 10 bases at V and 2 bases at J, with 19 bases between. Per germline, CDR1 MNHNS and CDR2 SASEGT.

The chain combines TRBV29-1 with TRBJ1-1, with TRBD1 identical over 8 bases. Germline assignment: CDR1 SQVTM and CDR2 ANQGSEA. The CDR3 consists of 12 residues. Losses at the gene ends were 3 bases for V and 8 bases for J; bases not matched to a gene: 5. CDR3 in amino acids: CSVEIPGGEAFF. The CDR3 region has the DNA TGCAGCGTTGAGATTCCAGGGGGCGAAGCTTTCTTT.

The V call is TRBV4-1, the J call TRBJ2-3; D ambiguous. Per the germline V gene, CDR1 is MGHRA and CDR2 is YSYEKL. The CDR3 runs 17 residues. Trimming removed 4 bases at V and 0 bases at J, with 17 bases between. The CDR3 loop reads CASSPYGWDPSTDTQYF. The CDR3 DNA reads as TGCGCCAGCAGCCCCTATGGGTGGGATCCTAGCACAGATACGCAGTATTTT.